The 27 T cell receptor beta chains listed next were all sequenced from one sample in a study of blood T cells in healthy people across ages. It was with a sample-barcoded 5' primer and a J-beta primer mix that a second PCR of about 6 to 11 cycles was run. In TCRdb, the 5' RACE reads were re-called with MiXCR into one record per CDR3 protein. The sample holds approximately 800,000 distinct CDR3 sequences, 46% seen once. Sequenced: blood. The receptor source for this set is a man aged 80 or over in good health.

Concerning this clonotype: Germline and junction disagree at one end, which may indicate a read error. The chain joins TRBV5-1 to TRBJ2-1, with a tentative D call TRBD2 (6 bases). Germline V gives CDR1 SGHRS, CDR2 YFSETQ. This CDR3 is 16 amino acids long. CDR3 nucleotides: TGCGCCAGCAGCTTGCGCCCGGGACTTACGGACAATGGGCAGTTCTTC. As protein: CASSLRPGLTDNGQFF.

There are a few counts of this clonotype. The rearrangement links TRBV7-2 to TRBJ2-7, with D perhaps matching TRBD1 (6 bases). V lost 6 bases and J lost 1, with 13 bases in between. The CDR3 is made up of 14 amino acids. CDR1 and CDR2 from the germline V gene are SGHTA and FQGNSA. The chain's CDR3 is CASSLDSLSYEQYF. The DNA of the CDR3 is TGTGCCAGCAGTCTGGACAGCCTTTCCTACGAGCAGTACTTC. Full variable domain (missing parts from reference TRBV7-2 and TRBJ2-7): GAGVSQSPSNKVTEKGKDVELRCDPISGHTALYWYRQSLGQGLEFLIYFQGNSAPDKSGLPSDRFSAERTGGSVSTLTIQRTQQEDSAVYLCASSLDSLSYEQYFGPGTRLTVT.

The J gene is TRBJ2-5, the V gene TRBV11-2; D may be TRBD2 (7 bases). The end of the DNA is better explained by TRBJ2-7, so the J call may be wrong. This CDR3 spans 15 amino acids. From germline, CDR1 is SGHAT and CDR2 FQNNGV. This CDR3 is CASSQGRGRFYEQYF. CDR3 nucleotides: TGTGCCAGCAGTCAGGGGAGGGGTCGGTTCTACGAGCAGTACTTC.

The V gene is TRBV20-1, the J gene TRBJ2-1; no definite D call. V was clipped by 2 bases and J by 10 bases, with 15 bases between them. CDR1 and CDR2 from the germline V gene are DFQATT and SNEGSKA (reference sequence). The CDR3 covers 13 residues. The CDR3 coding sequence is TGCAGTGCTAGATCTGGCTTAGTTCAGGAGCAGTTCTTC. Translation gives CSARSGLVQEQFF.

The CDR3 nucleotides are TGTGCCAGCCCTGGACAGGGGGTCGATGAGCAGTTCTTC. Amino acids: CASPGQGVDEQFF. The V and J genes are TRBV25-1 and TRBJ2-1, with 10 bases identical to TRBD1. Germline-derived CDR1 and CDR2 are MGHDK and SYGVNS. This CDR3 contains 13 residues. The V and J ends lost 8 bases and 8 bases, in that order; junction bases with no gene match: 6.

Ten or more counts support this clonotype. CDR3 residues: CASSLEIGRAYEQYF. In nucleotides, the CDR3 is TGTGCCAGCAGCTTGGAAATAGGAAGGGCTTACGAGCAGTACTTC. The chain uses TRBV7-2 and TRBJ2-7, with D uncertain. V dropped 3 bases and J dropped 4 bases, with 16 bases sitting between them. The CDR3 loop spans 15 amino acids. Germline V gives CDR1 SGHTA, CDR2 FQGNSA. The entire variable domain, with the rest obtained from reference TRBV7-2 and TRBJ2-7, is as follows: GAGVSQSPSNKVTEKGKDVELRCDPISGHTALYWYRQSLGQGLEFLIYFQGNSAPDKSGLPSDRFSAERTGGSVSTLTIQRTQQEDSAVYLCASSLEIGRAYEQYFGPGTRLTVT.

In its sample, this clonotype was seen a few times. In DNA, the CDR3 is TGTGCCAGCAGTTTATTGAGTGGGCTAGCAACCTACAATGAGCAGTTCTTC. It translates to CASSLLSGLATYNEQFF. V and J are TRBV27 and TRBJ2-1; TRBD2 might be the D (5 bases). Germline CDR1 and CDR2: MNHEY and SMNVEV (reference sequence). CDR3 length: 17 residues. Trimming shortened V by 1 base and J by 2 bases, and 15 bases separated the two germline ends.

On this clonotype: A much larger clone differs by one base, so this may be a read error. The chain carries TRBV27 and TRBJ2-5; D call uncertain. The V end lost 5 bases, the J end lost 0 bases, and 7 bases lay between the germline ends. Germline CDR1 is MNHEY and CDR2 is SMNVEV (reference sequence). This CDR3 has 13 residues. DNA of the CDR3: TGTGCCAGCAGTCGGGTGTACCAAGAGACCCAGTACTTC. It translates to CASSRVYQETQYF.

V usage is TRBV6-1 and J usage is TRBJ2-4; 9 bases fit TRBD2. The J call may not be correct, given that the DNA end is closer to TRBJ2-7. Germline values: CDR1 MNHNS, CDR2 SASEGT. The CDR3 has 14 residues. The CDR3 bases are TGTGCCAGCCGGGCGGCACTAGCGGGCTACGAGCAGTACTTC. Its protein is CASRAALAGYEQYF.

The V and J genes are TRBV5-1 and TRBJ2-7, with 10 bases identical to TRBD2. The CDR3 totals 15 residues. Germline loops: CDR1 SGHRS, CDR2 YFSETQ. Trimming cost V 4 bases and J 2 bases; bases outside gene matches: 6. CDR3 nucleotide sequence: TGCGCCAGCAGCCTCGGGACTAGCGAGACCTACGAGCAGTACTTC. This translates into CASSLGTSETYEQYF.

The chain joins TRBV10-3 to TRBJ1-2, with 7 bases identical to TRBD1. In germline, CDR1 is ENHRY, CDR2 SYGVKD. The CDR3 is 13 amino acids. V shed 7 bases and J 4 bases; nucleotides not matched to a gene: 6. The DNA for the CDR3 is TGTGCCATCAAGTCGCGACAGGGCTATGGCTACACCTTC. The encoded protein is CAIKSRQGYGYTF.

Regarding this clonotype: A read error is possible here, since a much larger clone lies one base away. The chain combines TRBV6-5 with TRBJ1-1, with D possibly being TRBD1 (5 bases). The CDR3 is 16 residues long. Trimming cost V 0 bases and J 1 base, with 12 bases left between them. CDR1 is MNHEY and CDR2 is SVGAGI in the germline V gene. The CDR3 DNA reads as TGTGCCAGCAGTTACTCGACAGTGGCCGGGAACACTGAAGCTTTCTTT. It is translated as CASSYSTVAGNTEAFF.

This CDR3 reads CASSAGTSGANEQFF. DNA of the CDR3: TGTGCCAGCAGCGCCGGGACTAGCGGGGCCAATGAGCAGTTCTTC. The chain couples TRBV7-2 to TRBJ2-1, with 13 positions matching TRBD2. V was pared by 5 bases and J by 6 bases, with 4 bases of the junction left unmatched. Germline-derived CDR1 and CDR2 are SGHTA and FQGNSA. The CDR3 contains 15 residues.

The gene calls are TRBV12-3 or TRBV12-4 and TRBJ2-3; possibly TRBD1 for D (5 bases). This CDR3 is 17 amino acids long. V was clipped by 4 bases and J by 3 bases, with 20 bases between them. The CDR3 nucleotides read TGTGCCAGCAGTTATGTGCCAACAGGAGTTTTGACAGATACGCAGTATTTT. Amino acid sequence: CASSYVPTGVLTDTQYF.

A single count supports this clonotype. The gene calls are TRBV11-2 and TRBJ2-1; 12 bases are a match to TRBD2. CDR3 size: 15 residues. J was trimmed by 9 bases and V by 5 bases; bases with no gene match: 8. CDR1 SGHAT and CDR2 FQNNGV come from the germline V gene. The CDR3: CASSPRTSGMGEQFF. CDR3 DNA sequence: TGTGCCAGCAGCCCACGGACTAGCGGGATGGGTGAGCAGTTCTTC.

This CDR3 reads CASSASGTNYNEQFF. For the CDR3, the DNA is TGTGCCAGCAGTGCTAGCGGGACGAACTACAATGAGCAGTTCTTC. The genes are TRBV2 and TRBJ2-1; 9 nucleotides line up with TRBD2. The V segment lost 4 bases and the J segment 3 bases; nucleotides outside the gene matches: 4. The CDR3 consists of 15 residues. CDR1 SNHLY and CDR2 FYNNEI come from the germline V gene. Combining the CDR3 with reference TRBV2 and TRBJ2-1 gives the whole variable domain EPEVTQTPSHQVTQMGQEVILRCVPISNHLYFYWYRQILGQKVEFLVSFYNNEISEKSEIFDDQFSVERPDGSNFTLKIRSTKLEDSAMYFCASSASGTNYNEQFFGPGTRLTVL.

Of note for this clonotype: This may come from a read error, since a much larger clone is one base off. The chain uses TRBV6-5 and TRBJ2-3, with D maybe TRBD1 (6 bases). The CDR3 runs 13 residues. Per the germline V gene, CDR1 is MNHEY and CDR2 is SVGAGI. Trimming shortened V by 5 bases and J by 5 bases, and 11 bases separated the two germline ends. The DNA for the CDR3 is TGTGCCAGCAGTGTGTACAGGGAAGATACGCAGTATTTT. Encoded protein: CASSVYREDTQYF.

This chain joins TRBV6-2 or TRBV6-3 and TRBJ1-6; TRBD1 matches 7 bases. The J segment lost 7 bases and the V segment lost 6 bases, leaving 6 bases of the junction unmatched. The germline gives CDR1 MNHEY, CDR2 SVGEGT. This CDR3 has 14 residues. CDR3: CASRTGVMNSPLHF. As DNA, the CDR3 is TGTGCCAGCAGAACAGGGGTAATGAATTCACCCCTCCACTTT.

This sequence joins TRBV20-1 and TRBJ1-5, with a possible D match to TRBD1 (6 bases). Germline CDR1 DFQATT, CDR2 SNEGSKA (reference sequence). Between the trimmed V and J ends, which lost 0 bases and 2 bases, there was a span of 14 bases. The CDR3 consists of 16 residues. The CDR3 sequence: CSARDRPGGRNQPQHF. As DNA, the CDR3 is TGCAGTGCTAGAGATCGGCCCGGGGGCCGCAATCAGCCCCAGCATTTT.

The chain is built from TRBV12-3 or TRBV12-4 and TRBJ1-5, with a weak D call TRBD1 (5 bases). The CDR3 runs to 14 residues. Trimming cost V 4 bases and J 4 bases, with 11 bases left between them. The CDR3 protein is CASSSVAGNQPQHF. CDR3 bases: TGTGCCAGCAGTTCCGTTGCAGGGAATCAGCCCCAGCATTTT.

The V gene is TRBV14, the J gene TRBJ2-2; no clear D gene. This CDR3 comprises 15 residues. The germline V gene has CDR1 SGHDN and CDR2 FVKESK. The V end lost 0 bases, the J end lost 3 bases, and 8 bases lay between the germline ends. CDR3 nucleotide sequence: TGTGCCAGCAGCCAAGAACTGGGTTACACCGGGGAGCTGTTTTTT. This encodes CASSQELGYTGELFF.

About this clonotype itself: Being one base from a much bigger clone, this may be a read error. The CDR3 here is CSAGLAGNTDAQYF. The CDR3 nucleotides are TGCAGCGCAGGACTAGCGGGGAACACAGATGCGCAGTATTTT. J is TRBJ2-3 and V is TRBV29-1; the match to TRBD2 covers 12 bases. The CDR3 has 14 residues. Per germline, CDR1 SQVTM and CDR2 ANQGSEA.

This clonotype was recorded at least ten times. The CDR3 coding sequence is TGCGCCAGCAGCGGGGGGGTGCTCACCAGGGCTGGGAAAACTGAAGCTTTCTTT. Its protein product is CASSGGVLTRAGKTEAFF. The V call is TRBV4-1, the J call TRBJ1-1; D is possibly TRBD1 (5 bases). The germline V gene has CDR1 MGHRA and CDR2 YSYEKL. The CDR3 spans 18 residues. Trimming removed 5 bases at V and 5 bases at J, with 27 bases between.

This chain joins TRBV10-3 and TRBJ1-5; no definite D call. Germline loops: CDR1 ENHRY, CDR2 SYGVKD. Trimming left V 0 bases short and J 6 bases short, with 9 bases between. The CDR3 has 14 amino acids. The CDR3 coding sequence is TGTGCCATCAGTGAGTCTGGGTCCGCTCAGCCCCAGCATTTT. Translation: CAISESGSAQPQHF.

This clonotype has only one observation. The gene calls are TRBV29-1 and TRBJ2-1, with 8 bases identical to TRBD2. The germline CDR1 and CDR2 sequences are SQVTM and ANQGSEA. There are 14 residues in the CDR3. The DNA for the CDR3 is TGCACCGCGGACGCGGGGGGTCAATACAATGAGCAGTTCTTC. Amino acid sequence: CTADAGGQYNEQFF.

This clonotype showed up just a few times. J is TRBJ2-7 and V is TRBV28, with D unclear. This CDR3 region has 14 residues. V was cut by 5 bases and J by 2 bases, with 13 bases left in between. In germline, CDR1 is MDHEN, CDR2 SYDVKM. CDR3 residues: CASSPEAGPYEQYF. In DNA, the CDR3 is TGTGCCAGCAGTCCTGAGGCTGGTCCCTACGAGCAGTACTTC.

This chain joins TRBV20-1 and TRBJ2-7; 11 bases match TRBD1. Trimming removed 4 bases from V and 2 bases from J; junction bases left unmatched: 13. CDR1 and CDR2 (germline): DFQATT, SNEGSKA (reference sequence). This CDR3 has 17 amino acids. The CDR3 loop is CSANELGGGQGAYEQYF. As DNA, the CDR3 is TGCAGTGCTAACGAACTCGGTGGGGGACAGGGGGCCTACGAGCAGTACTTC.